These T cell receptor beta chains were read from a single sample in a study of blood T cell repertoires in COVID-19. Assay: immunoSEQ multiplex PCR; the TCRdb copy retains only in-frame clones and omits some. The sample yields about 90,000 clones, approximately 76% seen once. What was sequenced was peripheral blood. The receptors shown here come from a man between 65 and 85 years old with acute or convalescent COVID-19. The CDR3 runs from the conserved cysteine through the conserved F or W.

CDR3 length,V gene,J gene,CDR3 protein
14,TRBV6-6,TRBJ2-5,CASSSGGRRETQYF
14,TRBV6-1,TRBJ1-2,CASSEPRQGAGYTF
13,TRBV14,TRBJ2-1,CASSQAGTGGLFF
15,TRBV21-1,TRBJ1-6,CASSKECGMDSPLHF
20,TRBV28,TRBJ2-5,CASEGTWGATGQGSQETQYF
15,TRBV27,TRBJ2-1,CASSRAGVNYNEQFF
14,TRBV7-3,TRBJ2-2,CASSRQGAGGELFF
15,TRBV7-9,TRBJ2-5,CASSLVAGEGETQYF
17,TRBV5-4,TRBJ2-1,CASSPNTGLGSYNEQFF
14,TRBV6-5,TRBJ1-5,CASSRTGGNQPQHF
15,TRBV7-9,TRBJ2-6,CASSLVRAGANVLTF
15,TRBV7-2,TRBJ2-3,CASSFRARGGDTQYF
15,TRBV19,TRBJ1-4,CASSIARPGDEKLFF
15,TRBV16,TRBJ1-5,CASSQHRVGNQPQHF
14,TRBV19,TRBJ1-2,CASSIGRARDGYTF
14,TRBV28,TRBJ1-2,CASSPGTGSYGYTF
14,TRBV27,TRBJ1-3,CASSLAGSGNTIYF
14,TRBV7-2,TRBJ2-4,CASSPEGAKNIQYF
15,TRBV19,TRBJ2-2,CASSTGQGYTGELFF
16,TRBV9,TRBJ2-2,CASSVLAGGGSGELFF
15,TRBV5-8,TRBJ2-3,CASSLTVSSTDTQYF
16,TRBV28,TRBJ1-1,CASSLGQGHMNTEAFF
19,TRBV4-2,TRBJ2-7,CASSQEYGLAGGGFYEQYF
12,TRBV6-5,TRBJ1-2,CATTQGQGGYTF
15,TRBV6-5,TRBJ2-5,CASSYPTGGQETQYF
12,TRBV7-9,TRBJ1-1,CASSPMNTEAFF
15,TRBV28,TRBJ2-7,CASSSRDRGFYEQYF
15,TRBV9,TRBJ2-2,CASSVAIQATGELFF
13,TRBV27,TRBJ1-2,CASTYQRSYGYTF
19,TRBV7-2,TRBJ1-3,CASSLAGRGQIISGNTIYF
14,TRBV28,TRBJ1-2,CASSLVDRLGGYTF
17,TRBV6-2/TRBV6-3,TRBJ1-6,CASSYGQRSFGPSPLHF
12,TRBV12-3/TRBV12-4,TRBJ2-3,CASSFGASTQYF
10,TRBV6-1,TRBJ2-1,CASSERAPFF
16,TRBV6-5,TRBJ2-1,CASSYGSGGSYNEQFF
13,TRBV10-3,TRBJ1-1,CAISDIETVEAFF
16,TRBV7-9,TRBJ1-2,CASSLASFDRNYGYTF
14,TRBV3-1/TRBV3-2,TRBJ2-3,CASSLWTGTDTQYF
12,TRBV29-1,TRBJ2-4,CSVDRGQDIQYF
11,TRBV12-5,TRBJ2-2,CASGLDYRVFF
14,TRBV24-1,TRBJ1-5,CATSDLTGNQPQHF
14,TRBV10-3,TRBJ1-1,CAISGGRGTTEAFF
15,TRBV13,TRBJ2-7,CASSPPAGGSYEQYF
14,TRBV2,TRBJ1-3,CASRNTGEINTIYF
15,TRBV5-1,TRBJ1-4,CASSSIGTGSEKLFF
14,TRBV20-1,TRBJ2-3,CSASPSGGADTQYF
11,TRBV28,TRBJ1-2,CASSLSGGYTF
11,TRBV11-2,TRBJ1-1,CASLTGGEAFF
15,TRBV2,TRBJ1-1,CASRGQGGINTEAFF
16,TRBV9,TRBJ1-1,CASSVGTGVTNTEAFF